This paragraph covers one T cell receptor beta chain sequence. This clonotype came up a few times. Its antigen target is currently unknown. Qualities for individual bases were not recorded, and no much larger clone is one base off. The data belong to a study of T cell repertoires in cytomegalovirus infection (dated by TCRdb to the late 2010s). Describing the broader study: The HLA type of each donor mattered for the analysis, because public TCR beta signatures pointed to carriage of CMV infection along with the matching HLA type. Results and caveats for the whole study, not just this receptor: In both this cohort and an independent approximately 350-donor cohort, the cumulative frequency of public TCR beta family members distinguished carriers of CMV infection plus the relevant HLA type. The ex vivo response was dominated by HLA-C-restricted CMV-specific TCR beta clonotypes, and the single most frequent clonotype in two of eight donors was supplied by these HLA-C-restricted clonotypes.

The sample was run on an Illumina HiSeq 1500. The public reads were quality trimmed at Q25 with fastp and then assembled into clones with MiXCR by TCRdb, keeping productive beta chains. When rows share a CDR3 protein, they turn into one entry using the most common DNA and genes. In this sample the table shows over 450,000 distinct CDR3 sequences, about 11% of which occur a single time. The ten largest clones capture about 10% of the sample. From the cysteine up to the phenylalanine, the CDR3 has a length of 15 residues. This entry keeps only the CDR3 DNA: 45 bases, framed from base 1. Ends trimmed: V by 7 bases, J by 3 bases; bases unmatched to a gene: 11. The CDR1 and CDR2 encoded by the germline V gene (reference sequence) are LNHDA and SQIVND.

In this chain, TRBV19 is recombined with TRBJ2-7; 8 central nucleotides agree with TRBD2. Source material: PBMCs. This receptor was identified in a human donor in good health (CMV status not recorded). Some clones in this sample may be carry-over from other donors' samples. Here the CDR3 is given as CASTIGSGSNYEQYF. The sequenced DNA is TGTGCCAGTACGATAGGAAGCGGGAGTAACTACGAGCAGTACTTC.